These T cell receptor beta chains were read from a single sample in a study of beta chain features in type 1 diabetes. Method: immunoSEQ multiplex PCR; TCRdb's copy keeps in-frame clones and lacks some. The sample carries some 300,000 clones, around 7.8% recorded once. Sequencing was performed on central memory CD4+ T cells from blood. The receptors were sampled from a young woman in good health. The CDR3 runs from the conserved cysteine through the conserved F or W. D genes are given only for firm matches. Size is omitted from some rows. Given values are once, few, many or a class for expanded clones.

V	size	D	J	CDR3	DNA
TRBV7-9	many	TRBD1	TRBJ2-2	CASESTGTGGTGELFF	TGTGCCAGCGAGTCCACCGGGACAGGAGGCACCGGGGAGCTGTTTTTT
TRBV30	-	-	TRBJ2-3	CAWSVRGGKQDTQYF	TGTGCCTGGAGTGTACGTGGGGGCAAGCAGGATACGCAGTATTTT
TRBV19	few	-	TRBJ1-3	CASSARTAGNTIYF	TGTGCCAGTAGTGCGCGGACAGCTGGAAACACCATATATTTT
TRBV1	-	-	TRBJ2-7	CTSSQSPGGSYEQYF	TGCACCAGCAGCCAAAGCCCAGGGGGGTCCTACGAGCAGTACTTC
TRBV10-3	-	-	TRBJ2-1	CASSSTGNEQFF	TGTGCCAGCAGTTCCACAGGCAATGAGCAGTTCTTC
TRBV2	-	-	TRBJ1-2	CASRIMWGYTF	TGTGCCAGCAGGATAATGTGGGGCTACACCTTC
TRBV6-6	many	-	TRBJ2-1	CASRDEGQREFF	TGTGCCAGCAGGGACGAGGGACAAAGAGAGTTCTTC
TRBV11-3	few	-	TRBJ2-3	CASSRLGAADTQYF	TGTGCCAGCAGCCGACTAGGGGCGGCAGATACGCAGTATTTT
TRBV14	few	TRBD2	TRBJ2-5	CASSLTGGLSLVGRETQYF	TGTGCCAGCAGCCTAACGGGGGGTCTCTCCCTTGTGGGACGGGAGACCCAGTACTTC
TRBV7-9	-	-	TRBJ2-1	CASSTAGITSNEQFF	TGTGCCAGCAGCACCGCCGGTATAACTAGCAATGAGCAGTTCTTC
TRBV5-6	-	-	TRBJ1-3	CASSLVAASGNTIYF	TGTGCCAGCAGCTTAGTGGCGGCCTCTGGAAACACCATATATTTT
TRBV7-2	-	TRBD2	TRBJ2-3	CASSHGGADTQYF	TGTGCCAGCTCCCACGGGGGGGCAGATACGCAGTATTTT
TRBV29-1	-	TRBD1	TRBJ2-5	CSGRGYQETQYF	TGCAGCGGCAGGGGGTACCAAGAGACCCAGTACTTC
TRBV5-1	few	-	TRBJ2-5	CASSLHETQYF	TGCGCCAGCAGCTTACATGAGACCCAGTACTTC
TRBV4-2	-	TRBD2	TRBJ2-3	CASSQGLAGSLTDTQYF	TGTGCCAGCAGCCAGGGTCTAGCGGGCAGCCTCACAGATACGCAGTATTTT
TRBV6-1	-	-	TRBJ2-3	CASSARLAAEGTDTQYF	TGTGCCAGCAGTGCGCGGTTAGCGGCAGAGGGCACAGATACGCAGTATTTT
TRBV5-6	few	-	TRBJ2-3	CASSLPGLGTDTQYF	TGTGCCAGCAGCTTACCGGGACTTGGCACAGATACGCAGTATTTT